Listed here are 32 T cell receptor beta chains from one sample, sequenced in a study of blood T cell repertoires in COVID-19. Profiling relied on immunoSEQ multiplex PCR, and the TCRdb table lists in-frame clones only, not all of them. This table holds around 180,000 clones, about 83% found once. What was sequenced was peripheral blood. Receptors originate from a human donor in a cohort sampled during active COVID-19.

This clone was recorded once. This chain joins TRBV12-3 or TRBV12-4 and TRBJ2-3, with no clear D. The V gene lost 2 bases and the J gene lost 4 bases, with 4 bases spanning the gap. The CDR3 runs to 12 residues. This chain's CDR3 is CASSLPPDTQYF. CDR3 sequence (DNA): TGTGCCAGCAGTTTACCTCCAGATACGCAGTATTTT.

The chain links TRBV10-2 to TRBJ1-1, with 10 positions matching TRBD1. V shed 7 bases and J 5 bases; nucleotides not matched to a gene: 7. The CDR3 consists of 14 residues. Germline V gene lookup returns CDR1 WSHSY and CDR2 SAAADI. The CDR3 is CASNTGTGVTEAFF. For the CDR3, the DNA is TGCGCCAGCAACACCGGGACAGGGGTAACTGAAGCTTTCTTT.

The V gene is TRBV2, the J gene TRBJ1-5, with 7 bases aligning to TRBD1. Looked up from germline, CDR1 is SNHLY and CDR2 is FYNNEI. The CDR3 consists of 16 residues. With V trimmed by 6 bases and J by 0 bases, 8 bases remained unmatched. DNA of the CDR3: TGTGCCAGCAGCCGCCTACAGGGGTATAGCAATCAGCCCCAGCATTTT. This sequence encodes CASSRLQGYSNQPQHF.

V usage is TRBV19 and J usage is TRBJ1-5, with D perhaps TRBD1 (6 bases). V lost 5 bases and J lost 0, with 17 bases in between. The CDR3 spans 17 residues. In germline, CDR1 is LNHDA, CDR2 SQIVND (reference sequence). The CDR3, as DNA: TGTGCCAGTAGTCTGGGCAGGGGACCTAATAGCAATCAGCCCCAGCATTTT. Its protein product is CASSLGRGPNSNQPQHF.

The chain carries TRBV7-8 and TRBJ2-7; D is perhaps TRBD2 (6 bases). Germline CDR1 is SGHVS and CDR2 is FQNEAQ. The CDR3 contains 12 residues. V lost 8 bases to trimming and J lost 5 bases, with 13 bases between them. As DNA, the CDR3 is TGTGCCAGCCTATTAGCGGCGCACGAGCAGTACTTC. Its protein product is CASLLAAHEQYF.

The chain carries TRBV5-6 and TRBJ1-1; a weak D match, TRBD1 (5 bases). Trimming took 3 bases from V and 2 from J, leaving 8 bases between them. The CDR3 contains 13 residues. Germline V gene data show CDR1 as SGHDT and CDR2 as YYEEEE. The CDR3 is CASSSGHNTEAFF. The CDR3 nucleotides are TGTGCCAGCAGCTCTGGACATAACACTGAAGCTTTCTTT.

The genes are TRBV27 and TRBJ2-3, with D possibly being TRBD1 (6 bases). This CDR3 is 14 amino acids long. Trimming shortened V by 5 bases and J by 5 bases, and 14 bases separated the two germline ends. Germline CDR1 MNHEY, CDR2 SMNVEV (reference sequence). The CDR3 region is CASSLNRVKDTQYF. CDR3 DNA: TGTGCCAGCAGTCTCAACAGGGTTAAAGATACGCAGTATTTT.

The chain uses TRBV10-3 and TRBJ1-6; D gene ambiguous. The CDR3 runs to 14 residues. V was trimmed by 2 bases and J by 9 bases, leaving 11 bases between them. The germline CDR1 and CDR2 sequences are ENHRY and SYGVKD. In DNA form, the CDR3 reads TGTGCCATCAGTGAGACTCAGCGAAGTTCACCCCTCCACTTT. Translating it yields CAISETQRSSPLHF.

The chain employs TRBV27 and TRBJ2-7; a possible D gene is TRBD1 (6 bases). Trimming removed 3 bases at V and 2 bases at J, with 17 bases between. CDR3 length: 16 amino acids. From germline, CDR1 is MNHEY and CDR2 SMNVEV (reference sequence). The CDR3: CASSFTPGTKAYEQYF. The CDR3 region has the DNA TGTGCCAGCAGTTTCACCCCGGGGACAAAAGCCTACGAGCAGTACTTC.

V and J are TRBV27 and TRBJ1-1; a weak D match, TRBD1 (5 bases). The germline gives CDR1 MNHEY, CDR2 SMNVEV (reference sequence). The CDR3 sequence is 15 residues long. The ends were cut back, 6 bases at V and 8 bases at J, with 22 bases in the middle. CDR3 residues: CASRSREGVEPEAFF. The CDR3 nucleotides are TGTGCCAGCAGGAGTAGGGAAGGGGTAGAACCAGAAGCTTTCTTT.

The V and J genes are TRBV7-2 and TRBJ2-1; 12 bases line up with TRBD2. This CDR3 comprises 14 residues. CDR1 is SGHTA, CDR2 FQGNSA, per germline. The ends lost 5 bases at V and 9 bases at J; junction bases unmatched: 5. In nucleotides, the CDR3 is TGTGCCAGCAGCCCGACTAGCGGGGGTGGTGAGCAGTTCTTC. This codes for CASSPTSGGGEQFF.

V usage is TRBV10-2 and J usage is TRBJ2-7; D unclear. CDR1 is WSHSY and CDR2 is SAAADI in the germline V gene. Trimming shortened V by 5 bases and J by 0 bases, and 8 bases separated the two germline ends. CDR3 length: 13 amino acids. CDR3 region: CASSIQSSYEQYF. In DNA form, the CDR3 reads TGCGCCAGCAGTATCCAGTCCTCCTACGAGCAGTACTTC.

The chain couples TRBV27 to TRBJ1-4; 11 bases are a match to TRBD1. With 9 bases clipped from V and 5 bases from J, the junction kept 8 bases outside the gene matches. The CDR3 spans 15 residues. CDR1 and CDR2 (germline): MNHEY, SMNVEV (reference sequence). The CDR3 reads CASALGQGANEKLFF. The CDR3 region has the DNA TGTGCCAGTGCCTTAGGACAGGGGGCCAATGAAAAACTGTTTTTT.

The gene calls are TRBV5-5 and TRBJ1-5; TRBD1 agrees at 9 bases. CDR3 length: 15 amino acids. V was pared by 4 bases and J by 3 bases, with 5 bases of the junction left unmatched. Germline V gives CDR1 SGHKS, CDR2 YYEKEE (reference sequence). In DNA, the CDR3 is TGTGCCAGCAGCCGACAGGGGGGAGTCAATCAGCCCCAGCATTTT. Amino acids: CASSRQGGVNQPQHF.

V is TRBV7-9 and J is TRBJ2-5; TRBD2 matches at 13 bases. CDR1 and CDR2 from the germline V gene are SEHNR and FQNEAQ (reference sequence). The CDR3 is 17 residues long. The trim removed 5 bases at V and 5 bases at J, leaving 11 bases unmatched. The CDR3 reads CASSPWTSGRGRETQYF. For the CDR3, the DNA is TGTGCCAGCAGCCCCTGGACTAGCGGGAGAGGCCGGGAGACCCAGTACTTC.

The count of this clone is one. The chain is built from TRBV29-1 and TRBJ1-1; 8 bases are shared with TRBD1. The germline gives CDR1 SQVTM, CDR2 ANQGSEA. This CDR3 comprises 14 residues. The junction had 10 bases not matched to a gene; V was cut back by 6 bases and J by 4 bases. The CDR3 protein is CSVGQGARGTEAFF. CDR3 nucleotide sequence: TGCAGCGTCGGCCAGGGGGCGAGGGGCACTGAAGCTTTCTTT.

The rearrangement joins TRBV29-1 to TRBJ2-7; D possibly corresponds to TRBD1 (6 bases). V lost 4 bases to trimming and J lost 6 bases, with 13 bases between them. The CDR3 has 12 amino acids. Germline lookup yields CDR1 SQVTM and CDR2 ANQGSEA. DNA of the CDR3: TGCAGCGTTGGGCAGGGGACGGGCGAGCAGTACTTC. Translation gives CSVGQGTGEQYF.

The chain combines TRBV19 with TRBJ2-7, with 11 bases aligning to TRBD2. This CDR3 contains 15 residues. Germline V lookup: CDR1 LNHDA, CDR2 SQIVND (reference sequence). With V trimmed by 7 bases and J by 4 bases, 9 bases remained unmatched. The DNA of the CDR3 is TGTGCCAGTACCGAATCCGGGACTAGCGGTTACGAGCAGTACTTC. Protein: CASTESGTSGYEQYF. The full variable domain, rest sourced from reference TRBV19 and TRBJ2-7, is DGGITQSPKYLFRKEGQNVTLSCEQNLNHDAMYWYRQDPGQGLRLIYYSQIVNDFQKGDIAEGYSVSREKKESFPLTVTSAQKNPTAFYLCASTESGTSGYEQYFGPGTRLTVT.

The V call is TRBV27, the J call TRBJ2-3; D gene unclear. The CDR3 totals 18 residues. Between the trimmed V and J ends, which lost 0 bases and 2 bases, there was a span of 18 bases. From germline, CDR1 is MNHEY and CDR2 SMNVEV (reference sequence). CDR3 loop: CASSLSNQPGLFTDTQYF. For the CDR3, the DNA is TGTGCCAGCAGTTTATCGAATCAGCCAGGATTGTTCACAGATACGCAGTATTTT.

This chain connects TRBV7-8 to TRBJ1-2, with D possibly TRBD1 on 5 matching bases. Germline assignment: CDR1 SGHVS and CDR2 FQNEAQ. The V end lost 4 bases, the J end lost 3 bases, and 21 bases lay between the germline ends. CDR3 size: 17 residues. For the CDR3, the DNA is TGTGCCAGCAGCTCTCGTAGGGGACTGGGGGACTACTATGGCTACACCTTC. Translating it yields CASSSRRGLGDYYGYTF. Looking up the rest from reference TRBV7-8 and TRBJ1-2 gives the full variable domain: GAGVSQSPRYKVAKRGQDVALRCDPISGHVSLFWYQQALGQGPEFLTYFQNEAQLDKSGLPSDRFFAERPEGSVSTLKIQRTQQEDSAVYLCASSSRRGLGDYYGYTFGSGTRLTVV.

The sample holds one count of this clone. This chain links TRBV11-2 with TRBJ2-7, with D perhaps TRBD1 (6 bases). V was shortened by 3 bases and J by 7 bases, with 22 bases between the two germline ends. From germline, CDR1 is SGHAT and CDR2 FQNNGV. The CDR3 is 16 residues long. The CDR3 nucleotides read TGTGCCAGCAGCTTTCCACCAGGGTGGGGGCGAGAGGAGCAGTACTTC. It is translated as CASSFPPGWGREEQYF.

This chain links TRBV5-1 with TRBJ2-7; TRBD2 is a possible D gene (6 bases). CDR3 length: 16 residues. V gave up 0 bases and J gave up 7 bases, with 20 bases separating them. CDR1 and CDR2 from the germline V gene are SGHRS and YFSETQ. The CDR3 sequence: CASSLDPETRSREQYF. In nucleotides, the CDR3 is TGCGCCAGCAGCTTGGACCCCGAGACTAGATCGCGGGAGCAGTACTTC.

This clone was observed a handful of times. The V call is TRBV7-9, the J call TRBJ1-1, with TRBD1 as a possible D gene (6 bases). Deletions cut 4 bases from V and 3 bases from J, with 15 bases between. Germline V CDR1 and CDR2: SEHNR, FQNEAQ (reference sequence). This CDR3 is built from 15 residues. The CDR3 protein is CASSSWDPGDTEAFF. CDR3 bases: TGTGCCAGCAGCTCTTGGGACCCAGGGGACACTGAAGCTTTCTTT. The whole variable domain, remainder taken from reference TRBV7-9 and TRBJ1-1, is DTGVSQNPRHKITKRGQNVTFRCDPISEHNRLYWYRQTLGQGPEFLTYFQNEAQLEKSRLLSDRFSAERPKGSFSTLEIQRTEQGDSAMYLCASSSWDPGDTEAFFGQGTRLTVV.

J is TRBJ1-3 and V is TRBV4-2; the D gene is possibly TRBD1 (5 bases). V lost 0 bases to trimming and J lost 1 base, with 10 bases between them. Germline CDR1 reads LGHNA; CDR2 reads YNFKEQ. The CDR3 has 16 residues. The CDR3 protein is CASSQDPGGSGNTIYF. The DNA of the CDR3 is TGTGCCAGCAGCCAAGATCCGGGGGGATCTGGAAACACCATATATTTT.

The chain links TRBV4-3 to TRBJ1-1, with D possibly matching TRBD1 (6 bases). With 3 bases removed from V and 5 bases from J, the gap between germline ends came to 13 bases. The CDR3 is 14 residues long. Per germline, CDR1 LGHNA and CDR2 YSLEER. CDR3 nucleotides: TGCGCCAGCAGCCACCCAGGGGTTCGAACTGAAGCTTTCTTT. It is translated as CASSHPGVRTEAFF.

This clone was recorded only once. The V and J genes are TRBV3-1 (or the pseudogene TRBV3-2) and TRBJ2-7; TRBD1 is a possible D gene (6 bases). The CDR3 is made up of 16 amino acids. Between the trimmed V and J ends, which lost 1 base and 0 bases, there was a span of 13 bases. Germline V CDR1 and CDR2: LGHDT, YNNKEL (reference sequence). This CDR3 reads CASSQGAGVSSYEQYF. The CDR3, as DNA: TGTGCCAGCAGCCAAGGTGCAGGGGTCAGCTCCTACGAGCAGTACTTC.

V gene TRBV25-1 combines with J gene TRBJ1-2; 7 bases match TRBD1. This CDR3 comprises 15 residues. Germline CDR1 is MGHDK and CDR2 is SYGVNS. Losses at the gene ends were 2 bases for V and 5 bases for J; bases not matched to a gene: 8. The CDR3 sequence is CASSESMTGWYGYTF. The CDR3 DNA reads TGTGCCAGCAGTGAAAGTATGACAGGGTGGTATGGCTACACCTTC.

This chain connects TRBV4-1 to TRBJ2-3, with 7 bases fitting TRBD1. The V gene's germline CDR1 is MGHRA and CDR2 YSYEKL. J gave up 0 bases and V 3 bases, and 6 bases lay outside the gene matches. The CDR3 has 16 residues. CDR3 loop: CASSHSGTASTDTQYF. In DNA, the CDR3 is TGCGCCAGCAGCCATTCCGGGACAGCTAGCACAGATACGCAGTATTTT.

J is TRBJ1-3 and V is TRBV5-4; 8 nucleotides agree with TRBD1. CDR3 length: 18 amino acids. J gave up 0 bases and V 0 bases, and 8 bases lay outside the gene matches. The germline V gene encodes CDR1 SGHNT and CDR2 YYREEE (reference sequence). The CDR3, as DNA: TGTGCCAGCAGCTTGGGTCTAAGGGACAGGAACTCTGGAAACACCATATATTTT. It codes for CASSLGLRDRNSGNTIYF.

The rearrangement uses TRBV4-3 and TRBJ2-5; 7 bases fit TRBD2. Unmatched junction bases numbered 1, after V lost 5 bases and J lost 1 base. Germline CDR1 LGHNA, CDR2 YSLEER. This CDR3 comprises 13 residues. CDR3 region: CASSGGGQETQYF. CDR3 in DNA: TGCGCCAGCAGCGGGGGGGGCCAAGAGACCCAGTACTTC.

J is TRBJ2-7 and V is TRBV28, with D possibly being TRBD2 (6 bases). There are 15 residues in the CDR3. V gave up 4 bases and J gave up 2 bases, with 15 bases separating them. The germline V gene has CDR1 MDHEN and CDR2 SYDVKM. DNA of the CDR3: TGTGCCAGCAGTTCCCCGTGGCGGGAACCCTACGAGCAGTACTTC. The encoded protein is CASSSPWREPYEQYF. Drawing the rest from reference TRBV28 and TRBJ2-7, the complete variable domain is DVKVTQSSRYLVKRTGEKVFLECVQDMDHENMFWYRQDPGLGLRLIYFSYDVKMKEKGDIPEGYSVSREKKERFSLILESASTNQTSMYLCASSSPWREPYEQYFGPGTRLTVT.

V and J are TRBV18 and TRBJ1-1, with D uncertain. This CDR3 is built from 16 residues. Germline CDR1 is KGHSH and CDR2 is LQKENI. V lost 6 bases and J 1 base, leaving 18 bases between the germline ends. This CDR3 reads CASSPNEVAGNTEAFF. DNA of the CDR3: TGTGCCAGCTCGCCCAATGAGGTGGCGGGGAACACTGAAGCTTTCTTT.